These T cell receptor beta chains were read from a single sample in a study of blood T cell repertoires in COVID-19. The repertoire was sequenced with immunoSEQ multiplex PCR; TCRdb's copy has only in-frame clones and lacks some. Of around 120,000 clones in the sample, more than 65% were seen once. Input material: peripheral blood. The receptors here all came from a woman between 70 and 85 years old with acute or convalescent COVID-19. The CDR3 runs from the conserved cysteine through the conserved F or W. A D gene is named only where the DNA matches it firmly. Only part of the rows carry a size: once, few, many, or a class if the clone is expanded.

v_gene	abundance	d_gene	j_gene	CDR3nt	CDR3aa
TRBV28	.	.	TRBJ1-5	TGTGCCAGCAGTTTAGTTGGGGGGGCCAATCAGCCCCAGCATTTT	CASSLVGGANQPQHF
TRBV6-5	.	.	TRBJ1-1	TGTGCCAGCAGCCTAAGGGGTGGGAACACTGAAGCTTTCTTT	CASSLRGGNTEAFF
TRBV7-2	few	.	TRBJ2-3	TGTGCCAGCAGCCTCAAGACAGGAATGGATACGCAGTATTTT	CASSLKTGMDTQYF
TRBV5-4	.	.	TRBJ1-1	TGTGCCAGCAGCTTTCGGGTCGGCCGGAACACTGAAGCTTTCTTT	CASSFRVGRNTEAFF
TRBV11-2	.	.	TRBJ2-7	TGTGCCAGCAGCTCTTCGGGATCCTCCATTTACGAGCAGTACTTC	CASSSSGSSIYEQYF
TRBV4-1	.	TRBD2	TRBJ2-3	TGCGCCAGCAGCCCCGAACGACTAGCCTCAGATACGCAGTATTTT	CASSPERLASDTQYF
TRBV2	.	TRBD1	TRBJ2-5	TGTGCCAGCAGTGATACGGGCAGGGGGCTGCAAGAGACCCAGTACTTC	CASSDTGRGLQETQYF
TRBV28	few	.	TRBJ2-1	TGTGCCAGCAGTTCCCTAGGCAATGAGCAGTTCTTC	CASSSLGNEQFF
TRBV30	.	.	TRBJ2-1	TGTGCCTGGAGTGATCCCGATGAGCAGTTCTTC	CAWSDPDEQFF
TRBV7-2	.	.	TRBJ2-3	TGTGCCAGCAGCTTAGTCCCTAGAACAGATACGCAGTATTTT	CASSLVPRTDTQYF
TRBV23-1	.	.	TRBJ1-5	TGCGCCAGCAATGAGAGTCGCAACAATCAGCCCCAGCATTTT	CASNESRNNQPQHF
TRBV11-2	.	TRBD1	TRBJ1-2	TGTGCCAGCAGCTTAGATCGGGACAGGAACTATGGCTACACCTTC	CASSLDRDRNYGYTF
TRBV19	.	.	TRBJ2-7	TGTGCCAGTAGTATAAGGAGCTCTGGAGCCATGTCCGAGCAGTACTTC	CASSIRSSGAMSEQYF
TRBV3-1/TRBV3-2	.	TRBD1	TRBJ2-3	TGTGCCAGCAGCCAAGGGACAGGGAAAGATACGCAGTATTTT	CASSQGTGKDTQYF
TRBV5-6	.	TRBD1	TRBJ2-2	TGTGCCAGCAGCCCGGGACAGGTGTACACCGGGGAGCTGTTTTTT	CASSPGQVYTGELFF
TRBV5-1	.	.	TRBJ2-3	TGCGCCAGCAGCCCCTTGAGGATAGCCACAGATACGCAGTATTTT	CASSPLRIATDTQYF
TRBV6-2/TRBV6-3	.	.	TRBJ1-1	TGTGCCAGCAGTTACGGCGCAGGGAACACTGAAGCTTTCTTT	CASSYGAGNTEAFF
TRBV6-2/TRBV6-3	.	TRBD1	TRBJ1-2	TGTGCCAGCAGTTACGGACAGGTCAACTATGGCTACACCTTC	CASSYGQVNYGYTF
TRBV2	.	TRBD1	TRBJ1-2	TGTGCCAGCAGCCCTAGCCGACAGGGCCACTACACCTTC	CASSPSRQGHYTF
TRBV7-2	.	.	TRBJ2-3	TGTGCCAGCAGCTTAGGGCATGCAGATACGCAGTATTTT	CASSLGHADTQYF
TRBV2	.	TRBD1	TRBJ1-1	TGTGCCAGCAGTAGGACAGGGATGAACACTGAAGCTTTCTTT	CASSRTGMNTEAFF
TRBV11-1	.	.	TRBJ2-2	TGTGCCAGCAGCTTACAGGGGTCTGGTACCGGGGAGCTGTTTTTT	CASSLQGSGTGELFF
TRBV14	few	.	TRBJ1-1	TGTGCCAGCAGCCAAGCGTGGAACACTGAAGCTTTCTTT	CASSQAWNTEAFF
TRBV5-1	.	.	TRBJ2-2	TGCGCCAGCAGCTTGACAGGGAAGAGCGCCGGGGAGCTGTTTTTT	CASSLTGKSAGELFF
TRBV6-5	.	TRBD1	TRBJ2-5	TGTGCCAGCAGAAGGACAGGGGTCCAAGAGACCCAGTACTTC	CASRRTGVQETQYF
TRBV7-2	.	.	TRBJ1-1	TGTGCCAGCAGCTTAGGGGTCAGGACTTTTGAAGCTTTCTTT	CASSLGVRTFEAFF
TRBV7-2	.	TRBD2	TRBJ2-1	TGTGCCAGCAGCGCCAGCGGGAATGATTACAATGAGCAGTTCTTC	CASSASGNDYNEQFF
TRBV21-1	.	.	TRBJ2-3	TGTGCCAGCAGCAAAAATCATTTTAGACTAGCGGGATTCACAGATACGCAGTATTTT	CASSKNHFRLAGFTDTQYF
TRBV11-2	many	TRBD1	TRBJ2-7	TGTGCCAGCAGCTTAGGGACAGGGAGGAGCTACGAGCAGTACTTC	CASSLGTGRSYEQYF
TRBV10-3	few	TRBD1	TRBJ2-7	TGTGCCATCAGTGGCCCCAAGACAGGGCCCCTCGTTCACGACTTC	CAISGPKTGPLVHDF
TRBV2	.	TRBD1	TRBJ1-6	TGTGCCAGCAATCCCCAGGGGGTTGGCTATAATTCACCCCTCCACTTT	CASNPQGVGYNSPLHF
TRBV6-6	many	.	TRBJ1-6	TGTGCCAGCACCCACTCCTATAATTCACCCCTCCACTTT	CASTHSYNSPLHF
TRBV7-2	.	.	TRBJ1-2	TGTGCCAGCAGCCATGAGGCGCGGGGCTCATATGGCTACACCTTC	CASSHEARGSYGYTF